The 10 T cell receptor beta chains reported below all come from one sample, sequenced in a study of control samples from healthy donors and cancer patients. Method: immunoSEQ multiplex PCR; TCRdb's copy keeps in-frame clones and lacks some. The sample contains some 100,000 clones, 80% to 95% of which appear only once. The sample consisted of blood. The origin of the receptors is a man in his late teens or twenties in good health.

The gene calls are TRBV5-1 and TRBJ1-2; D ambiguous. The CDR3 length is 16 residues. Trimming took off 0 bases at V and 6 bases at J, with 18 bases between the two ends. Germline V gives CDR1 SGHRS, CDR2 YFSETQ. CDR3 residues: CASSLASPRLGDGYTF. As DNA, the CDR3 is TGCGCCAGCAGCTTGGCCTCGCCTCGATTGGGCGATGGCTACACCTTC. Using reference TRBV5-1 and TRBJ1-2 for the parts outside the CDR3, the full variable domain is KAGVTQTPRYLIKTRGQQVTLSCSPISGHRSVSWYQQTPGQGLQFLFEYFSETQRNKGNFPGRFSGRQFSNSRSEMNVSTLELGDSALYLCASSLASPRLGDGYTFGSGTRLTVV.

The CDR3 here is CASSSQPYGYTF. CDR3 nucleotide sequence: TGTGCCAGCAGCTCCCAACCCTATGGCTACACCTTC. The chain uses TRBV7-6 and TRBJ1-2; D is unresolved. With 4 bases removed from V and 4 bases from J, the gap between germline ends came to 7 bases. The germline V gene has CDR1 SGHVS and CDR2 FNYEAQ. CDR3 length: 12 residues.

The chain employs TRBV4-1 and TRBJ2-7, with TRBD1 identical over 8 bases. The germline V gene encodes CDR1 MGHRA and CDR2 YSYEKL. V lost 0 bases, J lost 8 bases, and 9 bases stayed unmatched. The CDR3 is 15 amino acids. The CDR3: CASSQDELQGAKQYF. DNA of the CDR3: TGCGCCAGCAGCCAAGACGAACTGCAGGGGGCGAAGCAGTACTTC.

V is TRBV7-6 and J is TRBJ1-4; no firm D call. CDR1 and CDR2 (germline): SGHVS, FNYEAQ. The CDR3 loop spans 11 amino acids. V lost 4 bases and J 7 bases, leaving 4 bases between the germline ends. CDR3 amino acids: CASSSGEKLFF. The DNA of the CDR3 is TGTGCCAGCAGCTCAGGTGAAAAACTGTTTTTT.

The genes are TRBV5-1 and TRBJ1-6; 9 bases are a match to TRBD1. Germline V lookup: CDR1 SGHRS, CDR2 YFSETQ. Germline trimming cut 4 bases from V and 5 bases from J; bases unmatched to any gene: 7. The CDR3 spans 16 residues. The CDR3 reads CASSAGQGSHNSPLHF. The DNA for the CDR3 is TGCGCCAGCAGCGCGGGACAGGGTTCGCATAATTCACCCCTCCACTTT.

V gene TRBV7-2 combines with J gene TRBJ2-7; D perhaps matches TRBD1 (6 bases). Trimming removed 5 bases from V and 5 bases from J, with 13 bases in between. CDR3 length: 13 residues. Germline V gene lookup returns CDR1 SGHTA and CDR2 FQGNSA. CDR3 region: CASSQGAGDEQYF. The DNA for the CDR3 is TGTGCCAGCAGCCAAGGAGCAGGGGACGAGCAGTACTTC.

The chain uses TRBV7-2 and TRBJ1-2; 8 bases match TRBD1. Germline CDR1 is SGHTA and CDR2 is FQGNSA. This CDR3 is 17 amino acids long. Trimming cost V 5 bases and J 5 bases; bases outside gene matches: 16. The chain's CDR3 is CASSLTASGGREYGYTF. The CDR3 region has the DNA TGTGCCAGCAGCCTAACGGCCTCAGGGGGCAGGGAGTATGGCTACACCTTC.

This clone was detected once. This sequence joins TRBV10-2 and TRBJ1-1; TRBD1 might be the D (6 bases). CDR3 length: 12 residues. Trimming took 7 bases from V and 1 from J, leaving 7 bases between them. Germline V CDR1 and CDR2: WSHSY, SAAADI. The CDR3 DNA is TGCGCCAGCACAGGGGCGAACACTGAAGCTTTCTTT. It specifies CASTGANTEAFF.

The rearrangement uses TRBV5-1 and TRBJ1-2; tentative D call: TRBD1 (5 bases). The CDR3 totals 17 residues. Germline assignment: CDR1 SGHRS and CDR2 YFSETQ. The V end was cut by 0 bases, the J end by 5 bases, with 20 bases between. This CDR3 reads CASSLGGLDWTSYGYTF. The CDR3 DNA reads as TGCGCCAGCAGCTTGGGAGGTTTAGACTGGACATCTTATGGCTACACCTTC. Full variable domain (outside the CDR3, taken from reference TRBV5-1 and TRBJ1-2): KAGVTQTPRYLIKTRGQQVTLSCSPISGHRSVSWYQQTPGQGLQFLFEYFSETQRNKGNFPGRFSGRQFSNSRSEMNVSTLELGDSALYLCASSLGGLDWTSYGYTFGSGTRLTVV.

As DNA, the CDR3 is TGTGCCAGTAGGGGCGGGGAAGGCAATCAGCCCCAGCATTTT. The encoded protein is CASRGGEGNQPQHF. V gene TRBV19 combines with J gene TRBJ1-5; D is unresolved. V lost 6 bases, J lost 2 bases, and 11 bases lay in between. From germline, CDR1 is LNHDA and CDR2 SQIVND (reference sequence). The CDR3 spans 14 residues.